This T cell receptor (beta chain) was captured in a study of T cell changes during pregnancy in multiple sclerosis. There are 15 residues in the CDR3. V was shortened by 2 bases and J by 8 bases, with 21 bases between the two germline ends. The germline V gene encodes CDR1 GTSNPN and CDR2 SVGIG (reference sequence). Clones were read by immunoSEQ multiplex PCR, and TCRdb kept only the in-frame ones, dropping some. The sample holds some 60,000 clones, roughly 90% seen once. The chain is built from TRBV30 and TRBJ1-2, with D possibly being TRBD1 (5 bases). This clonotype was obtained from a female donor in good health, enrolled as a control in a pregnancy study. Sequencing used peripheral blood, obtained in the second trimester of pregnancy. The CDR3 loop reads CAWSPKGRGVRGYTF. The CDR3, as DNA: TGTGCCTGGAGTCCCAAAGGGCGGGGCGTTAGGGGCTACACCTTC.